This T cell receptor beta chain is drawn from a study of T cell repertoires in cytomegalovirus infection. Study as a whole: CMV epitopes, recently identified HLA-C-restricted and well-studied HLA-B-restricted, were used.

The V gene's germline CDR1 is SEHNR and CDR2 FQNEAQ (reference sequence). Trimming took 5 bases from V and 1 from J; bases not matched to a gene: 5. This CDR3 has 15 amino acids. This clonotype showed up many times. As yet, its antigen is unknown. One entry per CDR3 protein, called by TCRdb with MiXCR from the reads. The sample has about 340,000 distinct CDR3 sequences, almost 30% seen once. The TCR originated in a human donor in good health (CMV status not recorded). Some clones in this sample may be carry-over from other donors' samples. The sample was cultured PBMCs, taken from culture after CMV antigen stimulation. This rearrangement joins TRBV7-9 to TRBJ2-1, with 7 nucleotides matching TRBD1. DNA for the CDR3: TGTGCCAGCAGCCCACAGGGGTGGTCCTACAATGAGCAGTTCTTC. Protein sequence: CASSPQGWSYNEQFF.